Sequencing of this T cell receptor beta chain was carried out in a study of T cell responses to AZD1222 COVID-19 vaccine. Study summary: The study pooled second doses at about 4 or about 12 weeks.

Only in-frame clones appear in the TCRdb table, and some are missing; sequencing was by immunoSEQ multiplex PCR. The sample holds fewer than 150,000 clones, 85% to 95% seen once. As concerns this clone: The antigen remains undetermined. The sample carries other DNA sequences with the same CDR3.

This CDR3 has 16 residues. Germline CDR1 MNHNS, CDR2 SASEGT. V lost 0 bases to trimming and J lost 3 bases, with 12 bases between them. Points from the study as a whole: Recipients of AZD1222 seropositive at baseline numbered only 5 or 6. Two AZD1222 administrations were followed by greater Spike-specific TCR breadth and depth.

J is TRBJ1-5 and V is TRBV6-1; no clear D gene. The input for sequencing was peripheral blood, taken on day 0 of AZD1222 vaccination. The origin of this receptor is an adult in good health. Here the CDR3 reads CASSEAWGSANQPQHF. The CDR3, as DNA: TGTGCCAGCAGTGAAGCATGGGGATCGGCCAATCAGCCCCAGCATTTT.